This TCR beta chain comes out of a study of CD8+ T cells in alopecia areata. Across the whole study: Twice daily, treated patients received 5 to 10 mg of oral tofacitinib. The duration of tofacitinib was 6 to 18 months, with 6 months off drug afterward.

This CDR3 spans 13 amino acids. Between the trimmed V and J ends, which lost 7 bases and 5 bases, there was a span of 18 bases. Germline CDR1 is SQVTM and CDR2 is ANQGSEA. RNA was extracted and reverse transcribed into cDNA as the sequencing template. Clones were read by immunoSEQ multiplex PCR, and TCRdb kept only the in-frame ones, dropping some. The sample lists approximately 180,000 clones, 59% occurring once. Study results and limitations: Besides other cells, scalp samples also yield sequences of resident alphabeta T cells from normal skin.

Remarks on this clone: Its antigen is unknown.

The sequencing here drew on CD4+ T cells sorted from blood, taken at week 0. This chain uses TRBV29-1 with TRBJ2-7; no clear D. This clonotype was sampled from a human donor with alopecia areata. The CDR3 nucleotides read TGCAGCGCATCCTGGGCCAACCGGGACGAGCAGTACTTC. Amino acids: CSASWANRDEQYF.